The following is a T cell receptor (beta chain) sequence with its context. Its matching antigen is unknown. Germline CDR1 is MNHEY and CDR2 is SVGAGI. The V and J ends lost 6 bases and 8 bases respectively, with 20 bases between them. The CDR3 is made up of 14 amino acids. Libraries were prepared by immunoSEQ multiplex PCR; TCRdb keeps only in-frame clonotypes and omits some of them. The data hold roughly 150,000 clones, with 75% to 90% observed a single time. The data stem from a study of T cell responses to AZD1222 COVID-19 vaccine. About the study: Second-dose intervals near 4 or 12 weeks were combined. Study-wide results and limits: It should be noted that donors were predominantly white British and more often female, and clonal diversity was possibly underestimated. Seropositive status at baseline applied to only a handful of AZD1222 recipients.

This chain connects TRBV6-5 to TRBJ2-7; the D gene could be TRBD1 or TRBD2 (5 bases each). The receptor comes from an adult in good health. The source was peripheral blood, collected on day 0 of AZD1222 vaccination. CDR3 bases: TGTGCCAGCAGCCTGGACGGCGTCGAGGGACAGCAGTACTTC. Residues: CASSLDGVEGQQYF.